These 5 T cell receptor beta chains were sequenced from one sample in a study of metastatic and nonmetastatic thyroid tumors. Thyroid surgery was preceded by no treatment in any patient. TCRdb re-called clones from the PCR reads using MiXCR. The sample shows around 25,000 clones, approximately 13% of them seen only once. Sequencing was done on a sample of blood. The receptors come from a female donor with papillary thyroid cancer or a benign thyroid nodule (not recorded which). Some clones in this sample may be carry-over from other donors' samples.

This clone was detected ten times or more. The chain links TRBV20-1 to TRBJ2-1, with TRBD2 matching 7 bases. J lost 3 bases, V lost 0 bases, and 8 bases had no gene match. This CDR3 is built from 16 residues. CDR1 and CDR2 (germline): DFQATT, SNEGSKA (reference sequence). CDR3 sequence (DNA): TGCAGTGCTAGAGATCCCTTTCGGACTAGCTACAATGAGCAGTTCTTC. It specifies CSARDPFRTSYNEQFF.

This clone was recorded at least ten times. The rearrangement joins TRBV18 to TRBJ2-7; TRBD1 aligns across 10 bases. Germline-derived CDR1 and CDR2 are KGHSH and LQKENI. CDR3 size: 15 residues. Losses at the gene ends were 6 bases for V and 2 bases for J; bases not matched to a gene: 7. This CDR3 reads CASSPDGTGAYEQYF. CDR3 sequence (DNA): TGTGCCAGCTCTCCGGACGGGACAGGGGCCTACGAGCAGTACTTC.

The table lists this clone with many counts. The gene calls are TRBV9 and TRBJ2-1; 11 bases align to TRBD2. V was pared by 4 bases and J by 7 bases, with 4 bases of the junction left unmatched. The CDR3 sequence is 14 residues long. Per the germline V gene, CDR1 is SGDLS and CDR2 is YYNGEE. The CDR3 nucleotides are TGTGCCAGCAGCCTAGCGGGAGGTTGGAATGAGCAGTTCTTC. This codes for CASSLAGGWNEQFF.

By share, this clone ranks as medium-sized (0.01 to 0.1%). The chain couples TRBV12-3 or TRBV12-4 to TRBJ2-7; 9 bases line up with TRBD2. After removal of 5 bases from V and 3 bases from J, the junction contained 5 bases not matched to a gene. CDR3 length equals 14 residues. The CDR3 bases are TGTGCCAGCAGTGCGGCAGCGGGAGGCTACGAGCAGTACTTC. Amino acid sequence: CASSAAAGGYEQYF.

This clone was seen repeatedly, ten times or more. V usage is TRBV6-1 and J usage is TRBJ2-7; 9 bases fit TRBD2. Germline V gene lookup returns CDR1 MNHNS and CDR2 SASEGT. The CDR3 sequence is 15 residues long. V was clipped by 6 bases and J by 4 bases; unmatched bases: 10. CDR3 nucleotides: TGTGCCAGCAGACTTAGCGGGGGAGGGGTGTACGAGCAGTACTTC. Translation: CASRLSGGGVYEQYF.